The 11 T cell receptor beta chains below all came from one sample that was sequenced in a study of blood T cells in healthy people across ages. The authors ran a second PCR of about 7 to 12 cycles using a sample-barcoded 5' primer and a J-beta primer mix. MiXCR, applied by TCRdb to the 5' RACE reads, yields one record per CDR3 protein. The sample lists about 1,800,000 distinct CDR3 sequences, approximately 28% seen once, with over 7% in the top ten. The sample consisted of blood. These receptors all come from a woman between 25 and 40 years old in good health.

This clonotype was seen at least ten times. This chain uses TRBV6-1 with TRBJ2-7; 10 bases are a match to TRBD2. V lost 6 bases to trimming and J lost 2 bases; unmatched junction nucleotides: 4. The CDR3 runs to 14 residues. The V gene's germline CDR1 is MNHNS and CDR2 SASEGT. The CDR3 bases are TGTGCCAGCAGAAGGACTAGCGGAACCTACGAGCAGTACTTC. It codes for CASRRTSGTYEQYF.

Here the CDR3 DNA reads TGCAGTGCCCTCGGACAGATGAACACCGGGGAGCTGTTTTTT. Translating gives CSALGQMNTGELFF. This chain connects TRBV20-1 to TRBJ2-2, with a tentative D call TRBD1 (6 bases). There are 14 residues in the CDR3. CDR1 and CDR2 from the germline V gene are DFQATT and SNEGSKA (reference sequence). Trimming cost V 6 bases and J 1 base, with 12 bases left between them.

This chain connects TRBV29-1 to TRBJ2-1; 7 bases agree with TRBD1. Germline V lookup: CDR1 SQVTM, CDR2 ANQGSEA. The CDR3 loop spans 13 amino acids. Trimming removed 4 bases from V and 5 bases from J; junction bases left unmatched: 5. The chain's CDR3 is CSVAGTEHNEQFF. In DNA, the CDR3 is TGCAGCGTTGCCGGGACAGAGCACAATGAGCAGTTCTTC.

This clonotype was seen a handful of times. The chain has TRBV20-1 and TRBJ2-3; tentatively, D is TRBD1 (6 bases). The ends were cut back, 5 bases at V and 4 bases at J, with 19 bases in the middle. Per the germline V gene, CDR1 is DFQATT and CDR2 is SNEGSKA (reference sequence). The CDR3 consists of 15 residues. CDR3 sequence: CSAHPLGRGADTQYF. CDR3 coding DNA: TGCAGTGCTCATCCCCTTGGCAGGGGAGCAGATACGCAGTATTTT.

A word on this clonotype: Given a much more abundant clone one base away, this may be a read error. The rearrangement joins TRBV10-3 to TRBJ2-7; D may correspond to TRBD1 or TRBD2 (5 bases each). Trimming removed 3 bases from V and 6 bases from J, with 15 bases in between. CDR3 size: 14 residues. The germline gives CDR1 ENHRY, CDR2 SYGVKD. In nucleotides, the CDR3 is TGTGCCATCAGTGAAGGGACGGCGAGCGGCGAGCAGTACTTC. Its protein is CAISEGTASGEQYF.

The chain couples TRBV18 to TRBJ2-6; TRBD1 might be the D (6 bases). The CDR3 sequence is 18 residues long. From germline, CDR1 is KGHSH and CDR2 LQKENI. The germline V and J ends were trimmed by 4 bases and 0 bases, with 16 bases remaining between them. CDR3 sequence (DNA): TGTGCCAGCTCACTTCAAGGACAGCGCCACTCTGGGGCCAACGTCCTGACTTTC. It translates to CASSLQGQRHSGANVLTF.

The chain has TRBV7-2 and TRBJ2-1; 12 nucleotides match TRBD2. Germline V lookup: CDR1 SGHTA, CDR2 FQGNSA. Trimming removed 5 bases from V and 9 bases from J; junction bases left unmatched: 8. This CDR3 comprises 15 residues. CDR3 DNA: TGTGCCAGCAGCCAGACTAGCGGGAGACTACTTGAGCAGTTCTTC. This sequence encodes CASSQTSGRLLEQFF.

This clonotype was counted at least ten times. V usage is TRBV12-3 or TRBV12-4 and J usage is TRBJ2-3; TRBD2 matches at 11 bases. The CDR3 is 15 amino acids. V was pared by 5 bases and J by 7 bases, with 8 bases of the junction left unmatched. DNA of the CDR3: TGTGCCAGCAGTGCAACTAGCGGGAGAAAGCATACGCAGTATTTT. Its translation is CASSATSGRKHTQYF.

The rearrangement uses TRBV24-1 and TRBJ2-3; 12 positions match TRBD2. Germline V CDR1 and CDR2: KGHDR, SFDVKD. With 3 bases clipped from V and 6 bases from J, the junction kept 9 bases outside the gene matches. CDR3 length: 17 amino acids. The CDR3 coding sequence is TGTGCCACCAGTGATCCCCCGACTAGCGGGGGATGGGATACGCAGTATTTT. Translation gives CATSDPPTSGGWDTQYF.

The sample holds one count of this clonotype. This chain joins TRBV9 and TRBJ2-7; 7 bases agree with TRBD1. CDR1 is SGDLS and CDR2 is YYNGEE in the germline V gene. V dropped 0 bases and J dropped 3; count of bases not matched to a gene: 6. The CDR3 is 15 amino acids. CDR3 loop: CASSVETGLFYEQYF. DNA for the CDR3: TGTGCCAGCAGCGTAGAGACAGGGCTGTTCTACGAGCAGTACTTC.

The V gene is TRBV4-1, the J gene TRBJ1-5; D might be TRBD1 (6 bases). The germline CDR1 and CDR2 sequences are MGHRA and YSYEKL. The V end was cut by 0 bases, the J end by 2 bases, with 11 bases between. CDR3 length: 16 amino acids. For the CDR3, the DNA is TGCGCCAGCAGCCAAGAGGGGGCGAGTGGCAATCAGCCCCAGCATTTT. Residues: CASSQEGASGNQPQHF.